The entry below gives a single T cell receptor beta chain sequence along with its context. This table comes from immunoSEQ multiplex PCR, and its TCRdb copy is limited to in-frame clones, with some not included. The table records under 350,000 clones, 65% to 90% of them present only once. The sample belongs to a study of blood T cell repertoires in COVID-19. Losses at the gene ends were 2 bases for V and 7 bases for J; bases not matched to a gene: 4. The V gene's germline CDR1 is MNHEY and CDR2 SVGAGI. CDR3 size: 13 residues. Sequencing input: PBMCs or T cells enriched from blood (not recorded which). The sequence was collected from a middle-aged woman with acute COVID-19. This sequence joins TRBV6-5 and TRBJ1-2; 7 bases are a match to TRBD1. CDR3 in DNA: TGTGCCAGCAGTTACAGGGGGCTTGGTGGCTACACCTTC. Residues: CASSYRGLGGYTF.